This T cell receptor beta chain appears in the sequencing data of a study of T cells in Graves' hyperthyroidism and ophthalmopathy. Study-wide points: Blood also contained most expanded thyroid clonotypes above 0.001.

This clonotype was picked up many times. What it recognizes is unknown. The CDR3 loop spans 14 amino acids. Looked up from germline, CDR1 is ENHRY and CDR2 is SYGVKD. The V end was cut by 2 bases, the J end by 2 bases, with 4 bases between. Amplification of TCR beta CDR3 regions used RNA as the template. Carried out on the TCR CDR3, a first-round RT-PCR used the HTBI primer set. MiXCR was run by TCRdb on the multiplex PCR reads, yielding one entry per CDR3 protein. The table shows more than 500,000 distinct CDR3 sequences, with around 46% occurring only once. The gene calls are TRBV10-3 and TRBJ2-6; D is unclear. The origin of this receptor is an adult woman with Graves' disease, either hyperthyroidism or ophthalmopathy (not recorded which). The material sequenced was peripheral blood or thyroid tissue (not recorded which). The CDR3: CAISEGAGANVLTF. CDR3 sequence (DNA): TGTGCCATCAGTGAGGGGGCTGGGGCCAACGTCCTGACTTTC.